This entry lists 8 T cell receptor beta chains sequenced from one sample in a study of radiation and T cells in renal cell carcinoma. TCRdb keeps only in-frame clones here, not all; method: immunoSEQ multiplex PCR. The sample contains 7,500 to 10,000 clones, roughly 63% of which appear only once. Treatment defined: treatment-naive control, cytoreductive nephrectomy. The sample consisted of tumor tissue, taken from a patient whose treatment was nephrectomy without radiotherapy. The receptors here all came from a man aged 60-69 years with renal cell carcinoma.

This clone was counted a few times. V is TRBV20-1 and J is TRBJ2-1, with a possible D match to TRBD1 (5 bases). This CDR3 is 10 amino acids long. Germline CDR1 DFQATT, CDR2 SNEGSKA (reference sequence). Trimming stripped 3 bases from V and 10 bases from J, with 7 bases between. CDR3 in amino acids: CSARGREQFF. The CDR3 DNA follows: TGCAGTGCTAGGGGGCGGGAGCAGTTCTTC.

This chain uses TRBV9 with TRBJ1-3; D unresolved. The germline CDR1 and CDR2 sequences are SGDLS and YYNGEE. The CDR3 spans 14 residues. Trimming removed 2 bases at V and 2 bases at J, with 8 bases between. The chain's CDR3 is CASSVTRAGNTIYF. Here the CDR3 DNA reads TGTGCCAGCAGCGTCACACGGGCTGGAAACACCATATATTTT. The entire variable domain, with the rest obtained from reference TRBV9 and TRBJ1-3, is as follows: DSGVTQTPKHLITATGQRVTLRCSPRSGDLSVYWYQQSLDQGLQFLIQYYNGEERAKGNILERFSAQQFPDLHSELNLSSLELGDSALYFCASSVTRAGNTIYFGEGSWLTVV.

The sample holds one count of this clone. This chain links TRBV4-3 with TRBJ1-4, with D unresolved. This CDR3 is 17 amino acids long. Trimming removed 0 bases at V and 7 bases at J, with 18 bases between. CDR1 and CDR2 from the germline V gene are LGHNA and YSLEER. CDR3 in DNA: TGCGCCAGCAGCCAAGAAAGAAGAGGCGTCAGTGGTGAAAAACTGTTTTTT. Its translation: CASSQERRGVSGEKLFF.

CDR3 residues: CASSNQLNTEAFF. The CDR3 DNA follows: TGTGCCAGTAGCAATCAGTTGAACACTGAAGCTTTCTTT. The chain has TRBV19 and TRBJ1-1; no definite D call. V was cut by 6 bases and J by 0 bases, with 8 bases left in between. Looked up from germline, CDR1 is LNHDA and CDR2 is SQIVND (reference sequence). The CDR3 is 13 amino acids.

V usage is TRBV11-2 and J usage is TRBJ1-2, with unresolved D. The length of the CDR3 is 13 residues. Germline loops: CDR1 SGHAT, CDR2 FQNNGV. V lost 4 bases to trimming and J lost 4 bases, with 10 bases between them. The CDR3, as DNA: TGTGCCAGCAGCTCCTCCGGGCCCTATGGCTACACCTTC. The encoded protein is CASSSSGPYGYTF. Full variable domain (remainder filled in from reference TRBV11-2 and TRBJ1-2): EAGVAQSPRYKIIEKRQSVAFWCNPISGHATLYWYQQILGQGPKLLIQFQNNGVVDDSQLPKDRFSAERLKGVDSTLKIQPAKLEDSAVYLCASSSSGPYGYTFGSGTRLTVV.

Judged by abundance, this clone is medium-sized. This chain connects TRBV19 to TRBJ1-5; D is undetermined. The CDR3 totals 16 residues. Between the trimmed V and J ends, which lost 7 bases and 0 bases, there was a span of 16 bases. Germline V gene lookup returns CDR1 LNHDA and CDR2 SQIVND (reference sequence). Here the CDR3 reads CASTLEGGNSNQPQHF. In DNA form, the CDR3 reads TGTGCCAGTACCCTAGAGGGAGGCAATAGCAATCAGCCCCAGCATTTT.

The rearrangement links TRBV6-5 to TRBJ1-2; 7 bases line up with TRBD1. Germline V gene data show CDR1 as MNHEY and CDR2 as SVGAGI. The junction had 1 base not matched to a gene; V was cut back by 2 bases and J by 4 bases. This CDR3 is 13 amino acids long. The CDR3 DNA reads as TGTGCCAGCAGTTACAGGGGGCCCTATGGCTACACCTTC. Translation gives CASSYRGPYGYTF.

In its sample, this clone was seen a few times. This sequence joins TRBV19 and TRBJ1-1, with D possibly being TRBD1 (6 bases). This CDR3 has 15 amino acids. Germline V lookup: CDR1 LNHDA, CDR2 SQIVND (reference sequence). V shed 3 bases and J shed 1 base, with 12 bases lying between them. The CDR3 region is CASSMRGHSNTEAFF. The CDR3 DNA reads as TGTGCCAGTAGTATGCGGGGACACTCGAACACTGAAGCTTTCTTT. Based on the CDR3 plus reference TRBV19 and TRBJ1-1, the full variable domain is DGGITQSPKYLFRKEGQNVTLSCEQNLNHDAMYWYRQDPGQGLRLIYYSQIVNDFQKGDIAEGYSVSREKKESFPLTVTSAQKNPTAFYLCASSMRGHSNTEAFFGQGTRLTVV.